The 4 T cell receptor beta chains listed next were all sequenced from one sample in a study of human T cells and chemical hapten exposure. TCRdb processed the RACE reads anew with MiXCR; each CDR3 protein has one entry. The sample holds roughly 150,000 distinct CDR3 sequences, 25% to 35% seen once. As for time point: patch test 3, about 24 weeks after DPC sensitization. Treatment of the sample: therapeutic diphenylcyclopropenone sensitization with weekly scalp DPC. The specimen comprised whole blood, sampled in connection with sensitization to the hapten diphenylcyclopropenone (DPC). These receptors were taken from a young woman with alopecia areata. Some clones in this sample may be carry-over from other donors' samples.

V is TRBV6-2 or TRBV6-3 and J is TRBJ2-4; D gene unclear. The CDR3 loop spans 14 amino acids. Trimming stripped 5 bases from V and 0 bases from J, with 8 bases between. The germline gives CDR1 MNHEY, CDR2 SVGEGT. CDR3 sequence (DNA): TGTGCCAGCAGTGCGAGGTCAGCCAAAAACATTCAGTACTTC. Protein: CASSARSAKNIQYF.

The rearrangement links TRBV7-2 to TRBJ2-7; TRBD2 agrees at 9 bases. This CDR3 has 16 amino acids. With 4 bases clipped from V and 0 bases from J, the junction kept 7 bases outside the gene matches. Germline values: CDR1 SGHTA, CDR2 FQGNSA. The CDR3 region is CASSSLGGGASYEQYF. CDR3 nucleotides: TGTGCCAGCAGCTCGCTAGGCGGGGGGGCCTCCTACGAGCAGTACTTC.

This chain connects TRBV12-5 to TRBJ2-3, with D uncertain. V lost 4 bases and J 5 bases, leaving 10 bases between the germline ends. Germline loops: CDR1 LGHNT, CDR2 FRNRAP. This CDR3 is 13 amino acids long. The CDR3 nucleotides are TGTGCTAGTGGTTCGTGGCTCGGAGATACGCAGTATTTT. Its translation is CASGSWLGDTQYF.

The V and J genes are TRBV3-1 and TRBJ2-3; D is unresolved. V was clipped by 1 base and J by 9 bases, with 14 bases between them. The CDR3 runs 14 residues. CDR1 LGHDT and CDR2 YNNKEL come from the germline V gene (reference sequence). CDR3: CASSQAWTKLTQYF. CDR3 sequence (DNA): TGTGCCAGCAGCCAAGCGTGGACCAAACTAACGCAGTATTTT.